The T cell receptor beta chain described here comes from a study of shared clonotypes between healthy human individuals. General study results and limits: Represented diversity (both genetic and exposure-history) was limited by the small number of donors.

The material for each subset, its genomic DNA, was split evenly across several immunoSEQ plates. Using immunoSEQ multiplex PCR, the repertoire was profiled, and TCRdb retains in-frame clones only, with some absent. This sample yields about 2.3 million clones, of which 85% to 95% are seen a single time; approximately 0.4% belongs to the top ten. The study drew its donors from healthy HIV-negative adults without recent acute infections or vaccinations. J was trimmed by 3 bases and V by 6 bases; bases with no gene match: 8. The CDR3 is 15 amino acids. Germline V CDR1 and CDR2: SGHTA, FQGNSA. As concerns this clone: Antigen unknown.

Sequences were obtained from naive CD4+ T cells from PBMCs. Documented subset: CD45RA+ positively selected. The sequence was obtained from a man between 18 and 29 years old in good health. Some clones in this sample may be carry-over from other donors' samples. The J gene is TRBJ2-7, the V gene TRBV7-2; 10 positions match TRBD2. The CDR3 spells CASRIGLAEVYEQYF. CDR3 bases: TGTGCCAGCAGAATTGGACTAGCGGAAGTCTACGAGCAGTACTTC.